This is a list of T cell receptor beta chains from one sample in a study of shared clonotypes between healthy human individuals. The repertoire was sequenced with immunoSEQ multiplex PCR; TCRdb's copy has only in-frame clones and lacks some. The sample consists of over a million clones, approximately 78% of them appearing once. Sequenced sample: memory CD4+ T cells from PBMCs. The origin of the receptors is a young man in good health. Some clones in this sample may be carry-over from other donors' samples. CDR3s include the opening cysteine and the closing phenylalanine or tryptophan. D genes are given only for firm matches. The size field is filled for only some rows; it gives once, few, many or a size class.

V gene	J gene	D gene	clone size	CDR3 DNA	CDR3 protein
TRBV28	TRBJ1-5	.	.	TGTGCCAGCAGTTTCGGGGGGGCCAGGGATCAGCCCCAGCATTTT	CASSFGGARDQPQHF
TRBV9	TRBJ2-3	.	.	TGTGCCAGCAGCGCCTCCTTGGTGGGTGGGAGCACAGATACGCAGTATTTT	CASSASLVGGSTDTQYF
TRBV27	TRBJ1-6	.	few	TGTGCCAGCAGTTTATCGTGGTCCGGCGGTTCACCCCTCCACTTT	CASSLSWSGGSPLHF
TRBV6-1	TRBJ1-1	.	once	TGTGCCAGCAGTGAAGGGGCGGGAAACACTGAAGCTTTCTTT	CASSEGAGNTEAFF
TRBV5-5	TRBJ2-1	TRBD1	once	TGTGCCAGCAGTTACCCGGGACAGGGGAGGGATGAGCAGTTCTTC	CASSYPGQGRDEQFF
TRBV4-3	TRBJ2-5	.	.	TGCGCCAGCAGCCAAGATTGGGGGTTCCAAGAGACCCAGTACTTC	CASSQDWGFQETQYF
TRBV11-2	TRBJ1-3	.	.	TGTGCCAGCAGCTTAACGCAGGGAGGAAACACCATATATTTT	CASSLTQGGNTIYF
TRBV2	TRBJ1-3	.	.	TGTGCCAGCAGTGATCCCGGGGACTGGGCTGGAAACACCATATATTTT	CASSDPGDWAGNTIYF
TRBV14	TRBJ1-5	.	.	TGTGCCAGCAGCCAAGGCGAGGGAGAGTTTCAGCCCCAGCATTTT	CASSQGEGEFQPQHF
TRBV2	TRBJ1-5	.	.	TGTGCCAGCAGGGCCGGGAATAGCAATCAGCCCCAGCATTTT	CASRAGNSNQPQHF
TRBV25-1	TRBJ2-2	.	.	TGTGCCAGCGTAGGGATCTCGAACACCGGGGAGCTGTTTTTT	CASVGISNTGELFF
TRBV6-5	TRBJ2-5	.	.	TGTGCCAGCAGGGGGGGGACAGCCCAACCCCAGTACTTC	CASRGGTAQPQYF
TRBV25-1	TRBJ1-2	.	many	TGTGCCAGCAGTGAATCCGTTAGGCCGAGTGGCTACACCTTC	CASSESVRPSGYTF
TRBV6-1	TRBJ1-5	TRBD1	few	TGTGCCAGCAGTGGAAGACAGGGCTACAATCAGCCCCAGCATTTT	CASSGRQGYNQPQHF
TRBV4-1	TRBJ2-5	.	once	TGCGCCAGCAGCCAAGCGTTTGGGGAGACCCAGTACTTC	CASSQAFGETQYF
TRBV7-3	TRBJ2-7	.	.	TGTGCCAGCAGCGCCCGGGCCGGAGACGCCTACGAGCAGTACTTC	CASSARAGDAYEQYF
TRBV19	TRBJ1-5	.	.	TGTGCCAGTAGACTCAGGGGAACAGCGGAAAATCAGCCCCAGCATTTT	CASRLRGTAENQPQHF
TRBV30	TRBJ1-2	.	.	TGTGCCTGGAGTGTAGGGCCGGGGGTGAACGATGGCTACACCTTC	CAWSVGPGVNDGYTF
TRBV7-2	TRBJ2-1	.	.	TGTGCCAGCAGCTTAGTGCGTAGGGGACGGAGTGAGCAGTTCTTC	CASSLVRRGRSEQFF
TRBV28	TRBJ1-1	.	.	TGTGCCAGCAGTCGCGGACAGTGGGGGGGGAACACTGAAGCTTTCTTT	CASSRGQWGGNTEAFF
TRBV30	TRBJ2-1	.	few	TGTGCCTGGAGTGTGAGACTAGGTGGGCAGTTCTTC	CAWSVRLGGQFF
TRBV19	TRBJ1-2	.	few	TGTGCCAGTAGTTACAGGGCTAACTATGGCTACACCTTC	CASSYRANYGYTF
TRBV6-4	TRBJ2-3	.	.	TGTGCCAGCAGTGACCTTACGGATACGCAGTATTTT	CASSDLTDTQYF
TRBV7-9	TRBJ2-7	TRBD1	.	TGTGCCAGCAGCGGACCGGGACAGGGGGTCTACGAGCAGTACTTC	CASSGPGQGVYEQYF
TRBV6-6	TRBJ2-7	.	.	TGTGCCAGCAATAAGGGTGGGTACGAGCAGTACTTC	CASNKGGYEQYF
TRBV30	TRBJ1-3	TRBD1	.	TGTGCCTGGAGTGCGGGGACAGGGGCTGGAAACACCATATATTTT	CAWSAGTGAGNTIYF
TRBV20-1	TRBJ1-1	.	many	TGCAGTGCTCACCCCCAGGTTGAAGCTTTCTTT	CSAHPQVEAFF
TRBV29-1	TRBJ2-5	.	.	TGCAGCGTTGAAGTATCAAGGCCTCGGGAGACCCAGTACTTC	CSVEVSRPRETQYF
TRBV7-8	TRBJ2-7	.	.	TGTGCCAGCAGCACCCCCGCCGTGGGCTTCTACGAGCAGTACTTC	CASSTPAVGFYEQYF
TRBV2	TRBJ1-2	.	.	TGTGCCAGCAGTGCGCCAGCTCCTAACTATGGCTACACCTTC	CASSAPAPNYGYTF
TRBV5-1	TRBJ1-4	.	.	TGCGCCAGCAGCCCGCGAGCAGCCGTTAATGAAAAACTGTTTTTT	CASSPRAAVNEKLFF
TRBV11-2	TRBJ1-1	.	.	TGTGCCAGCCAGCGATTTAGGGAGACTGAAGCTTTCTTT	CASQRFRETEAFF
TRBV4-3	TRBJ2-3	TRBD2	.	TGCGCCAGCAGCCAAGAGTTTGCAGCGGGAGGGGGAACAGATACGCAGTATTTT	CASSQEFAAGGGTDTQYF
TRBV9	TRBJ2-3	.	.	TGTGCCAGCAGCCAAGAATGGGTCCCAGATACGCAGTATTTT	CASSQEWVPDTQYF
TRBV4-2	TRBJ1-5	TRBD1	.	TGTGCCAGCAGCCAAGAAGGGTTGGCAGGGGGGCCTGGGCCCCAGCATTTT	CASSQEGLAGGPGPQHF
TRBV7-2	TRBJ2-1	.	.	TGTGCCAGCAGCCTGACTAGGGAATCCTACAATGAGCAGTTCTTC	CASSLTRESYNEQFF
TRBV28	TRBJ2-4	TRBD1	.	TGTGCCAGCAGGAGAGGGGGCCGGCAAAACATTCAGTACTTC	CASRRGGRQNIQYF
TRBV5-1	TRBJ1-1	.	.	TGCGCCAGCAGCTTGGGGGGCCAGGGTGAAGCTTTCTTT	CASSLGGQGEAFF
TRBV27	TRBJ1-2	TRBD1	.	TGTGCCAGCTCCGGGACAGGGGGCTATGGCTACACCTTC	CASSGTGGYGYTF
TRBV4-1	TRBJ2-7	TRBD1	once	TGCGCCAGCAGCCAAGTCATTCTGGGACAGCAACTGGGGGAGCAGTACTTC	CASSQVILGQQLGEQYF
TRBV7-7	TRBJ2-5	.	.	TGTGCCAGCAGCTTAGGGTTCGGTCAGGAGACCCAGTACTTC	CASSLGFGQETQYF
TRBV6-5	TRBJ1-2	TRBD1	.	TGTGCCAGCAGTTCGACAGGCTCAGGGGGTTTCTATGGCTACACCTTC	CASSSTGSGGFYGYTF
TRBV6-5	TRBJ2-1	.	.	TGTGCCAGCAGCCCAAAGAGCGGCGAGCAGTTCTTC	CASSPKSGEQFF
TRBV2	TRBJ1-5	.	.	TGTGCCACCGCCCGGGAGGGCAATCAGCCCCAGCATTTT	CATAREGNQPQHF